One and the same sample provided the 20 T cell receptor beta chains below, sequenced in a study of T-cell memory formation after mild COVID-19. TCRdb re-called the 5' RACE reads with MiXCR, one entry per CDR3 protein. This sample has approximately 260,000 distinct CDR3 sequences, with about 15% found just once. Material: PBMCs or a T cell subset sorted from them (not recorded which). The receptor set was obtained from a man aged 18 to 30 who had mild COVID-19 (a few samples of this study predate the infection). Cell type and time point are not known.

This clonotype appeared a few times. V gene TRBV6-5 combines with J gene TRBJ1-2, with D possibly matching TRBD1 (5 bases). The germline CDR1 and CDR2 sequences are MNHEY and SVGAGI. V lost 6 bases and J 4 bases, leaving 12 bases between the germline ends. This CDR3 has 13 amino acids. The CDR3 coding sequence is TGTGCCAGCAGGGCGGGGCTGGGCTATGGCTACACCTTC. This sequence encodes CASRAGLGYGYTF.

The chain links TRBV12-3 or TRBV12-4 to TRBJ2-7; no clear D. This CDR3 contains 12 residues. The V end lost 3 bases, the J end lost 3 bases, and 6 bases lay between the germline ends. The chain's CDR3 is CASSFLSYEQYV. DNA for the CDR3: TGTGCCAGCAGTTTTTTGAGCTACGAGCAGTACGTC.

This clonotype was recorded a few times. The chain is built from TRBV7-2 and TRBJ2-1; D tentatively reads TRBD1 or TRBD2 (5 bases each). CDR3 length equals 14 residues. Trimming cost V 3 bases and J 7 bases, with 13 bases left between them. CDR1 is SGHTA and CDR2 is FQGNSA in the germline V gene. CDR3 sequence reads: CASSFARDRNEQFF. The CDR3 DNA reads as TGTGCCAGCAGCTTTGCCCGGGACCGTAATGAGCAGTTCTTC. Variable domain in full (rest from reference TRBV7-2 and TRBJ2-1): GAGVSQSPSNKVTEKGKDVELRCDPISGHTALYWYRQSLGQGLEFLIYFQGNSAPDKSGLPSDRFSAERTGGSVSTLTIQRTQQEDSAVYLCASSFARDRNEQFFGPGTRLTVL.

This chain joins TRBV12-3 or TRBV12-4 and TRBJ2-1; D remains unclear. The CDR3 covers 15 residues. The ends were cut back, 6 bases at V and 6 bases at J, with 18 bases in the middle. CDR3 DNA sequence: TGTGCCAGCAGACCCTCATGGGCTCCGAGCAATGAGCAGTTCTTC. It is translated as CASRPSWAPSNEQFF.

This chain joins TRBV2 and TRBJ1-5, with a weak D call TRBD1 (6 bases). The CDR3 extends over 15 amino acids. V lost 4 bases and J lost 5, with 15 bases in between. Germline V lookup: CDR1 SNHLY, CDR2 FYNNEI. CDR3 sequence (DNA): TGTGCCAGCAGTGTCCGGGGGGCCAGGGATCAGCCCCAGCATTTT. This translates into CASSVRGARDQPQHF.

This clonotype has a handful of counts. The chain links TRBV5-1 to TRBJ1-4; unclear D gene. The CDR3 spans 14 residues. The germline V gene has CDR1 SGHRS and CDR2 YFSETQ. Trimming took off 5 bases at V and 5 bases at J, with 13 bases between the two ends. CDR3: CASSLKSPNEKLFF. The CDR3 DNA reads TGCGCCAGCAGTCTGAAGAGTCCAAATGAAAAACTGTTTTTT.

The chain uses TRBV28 and TRBJ2-6; no clear D. V shed 5 bases and J shed 3 bases, with 11 bases lying between them. Germline values: CDR1 MDHEN, CDR2 SYDVKM. The CDR3 extends over 15 amino acids. Here the CDR3 DNA reads TGTGCCAGCAGTCCCCCCCCGGGTGGGGCCAACGTCCTGACTTTC. Amino acid sequence: CASSPPPGGANVLTF.

The chain employs TRBV4-1 and TRBJ1-3; 8 bases fit TRBD1. CDR3 length: 17 residues. Per the germline V gene, CDR1 is MGHRA and CDR2 is YSYEKL. Trimming removed 3 bases from V and 7 bases from J; junction bases left unmatched: 14. CDR3 DNA sequence: TGCGCCAGCAGCCACAAAAGGTCGACAGGGGAAGACAACACCATATATTTT. This encodes CASSHKRSTGEDNTIYF.

The chain joins TRBV6-5 to TRBJ2-7; D not certain. The CDR3 sequence is 14 residues long. With 3 bases removed from V and 2 bases from J, the gap between germline ends came to 11 bases. Per the germline V gene, CDR1 is MNHEY and CDR2 is SVGAGI. DNA of the CDR3: TGTGCCAGCAGTTATAACGGAAAGACCTACGAGCAGTACTTC. Its translation is CASSYNGKTYEQYF.

The chain recombines TRBV5-1 with TRBJ2-3; 10 nucleotides align to TRBD2. The trim removed 5 bases at V and 9 bases at J, leaving 9 bases unmatched. The CDR3 spans 14 residues. Germline values: CDR1 SGHRS, CDR2 YFSETQ. CDR3: CASSFSGGQDTQYF. As DNA, the CDR3 is TGCGCCAGCAGTTTTAGCGGGGGGCAGGACACGCAGTATTTT.

This chain connects TRBV7-2 to TRBJ1-1, with D unclear. This CDR3 has 16 amino acids. V lost 1 base, J lost 5 bases, and 17 bases lay in between. Germline CDR1 is SGHTA and CDR2 is FQGNSA. For the CDR3, the DNA is TGTGCCAGCAGCTTAGTAGCCTGGGCGTTGTCTACTGAAGCTTTCTTT. It codes for CASSLVAWALSTEAFF.

The chain carries TRBV4-3 and TRBJ2-7; D is ambiguous. With 0 bases removed from V and 8 bases from J, the gap between germline ends came to 11 bases. Germline V gene sequence: CDR1 LGHNA, CDR2 YSLEER. The CDR3 is 13 amino acids. The CDR3 DNA reads TGCGCCAGCAGCCAAGAACCAACACGAAAGCAGTACTTC. Its translation is CASSQEPTRKQYF.

V gene TRBV6-1 combines with J gene TRBJ2-2; D possibly corresponds to TRBD2 (6 bases). Trimming took off 5 bases at V and 3 bases at J, with 13 bases between the two ends. Per the germline V gene, CDR1 is MNHNS and CDR2 is SASEGT. The CDR3 has 15 residues. CDR3 DNA: TGTGCCAGCAGTCCCTCCCGGGGGTACACCGGGGAGCTGTTTTTT. Residues: CASSPSRGYTGELFF.

This chain joins TRBV10-3 and TRBJ2-6, with D perhaps matching TRBD2 (5 bases). Germline CDR1 ENHRY, CDR2 SYGVKD. CDR3 length: 14 residues. V was trimmed by 10 bases and J by 4 bases, leaving 14 bases between them. The CDR3 loop reads CATAAAVGANVLTF. For the CDR3, the DNA is TGTGCCACCGCCGCAGCGGTCGGGGCCAACGTCCTGACTTTC.

The CDR3 sequence: CAIRATDRGGDTQYF. The CDR3 DNA reads TGTGCCATCAGGGCCACGGACAGGGGAGGAGATACGCAGTATTTT. The rearrangement links TRBV10-3 to TRBJ2-3; TRBD1 matches at 9 bases. Germline CDR1 ENHRY, CDR2 SYGVKD. With V trimmed by 6 bases and J by 5 bases, 9 bases remained unmatched. The CDR3 consists of 15 residues.

This rearrangement joins TRBV28 to TRBJ1-4; D possibly corresponds to TRBD1 (5 bases). CDR1 and CDR2 (germline): MDHEN, SYDVKM. Trimming left V 8 bases short and J 4 bases short, with 14 bases between. The CDR3 length is 14 residues. The CDR3 DNA follows: TGTGCCAGCTGCCCCGGGGGGGGTAATGAAAAACTGTTTTTT. The encoded protein is CASCPGGGNEKLFF.

In its sample, this clonotype was seen a few times. The chain carries TRBV5-1 and TRBJ2-1; TRBD1 or TRBD2 may be the D gene (6 bases each). From germline, CDR1 is SGHRS and CDR2 YFSETQ. This CDR3 region has 14 residues. Trimming left V 8 bases short and J 7 bases short, with 19 bases between. The CDR3 sequence is CASNPGGLSNEQFF. The DNA of the CDR3 is TGCGCCAGTAACCCTGGGGGGCTCAGTAATGAGCAGTTCTTC.

The chain combines TRBV13 with TRBJ1-1, with 7 bases aligning to TRBD1. V lost 2 bases and J lost 3; bases outside the gene matches: 6. Per the germline V gene, CDR1 is PRHDT and CDR2 is FYEKMQ (reference sequence). The CDR3 is 15 residues long. CDR3 DNA sequence: TGTGCCAGCAGCTTATATGACAGGGCGGACACTGAAGCTTTCTTT. Its protein is CASSLYDRADTEAFF.

V usage is TRBV7-2 and J usage is TRBJ2-5; D remains ambiguous. The length of the CDR3 is 15 residues. Germline CDR1 is SGHTA and CDR2 is FQGNSA. The V end was cut by 1 base, the J end by 4 bases, with 13 bases between. This CDR3 reads CASSLDQGQVETQYF. The CDR3, as DNA: TGTGCCAGCAGCTTAGATCAAGGCCAGGTAGAGACCCAGTACTTC.

This clonotype was detected only a few times. The chain has TRBV5-1 and TRBJ1-5; D possibly corresponds to TRBD1 (5 bases). V was clipped by 4 bases and J by 6 bases, with 17 bases between them. The CDR3 spans 15 residues. Germline lookup yields CDR1 SGHRS and CDR2 YFSETQ. The CDR3 is CASSPGGPGGQPQHF. CDR3 sequence (DNA): TGCGCCAGCAGCCCCGGTGGGCCCGGGGGTCAGCCCCAGCATTTT. Based on the CDR3 plus reference TRBV5-1 and TRBJ1-5, the full variable domain is KAGVTQTPRYLIKTRGQQVTLSCSPISGHRSVSWYQQTPGQGLQFLFEYFSETQRNKGNFPGRFSGRQFSNSRSEMNVSTLELGDSALYLCASSPGGPGGQPQHFGDGTRLSIL.